One sample yielded the 19 T cell receptor beta chains listed below, sequenced in a study of identical twins. TCRdb ran MiXCR on the 5' RACE reads and lists one entry per CDR3 protein. The repertoire has 1.5 million to 2 million distinct CDR3 sequences, 32% of them found once; the top ten carry under 0.35%. The material sequenced was cord blood. These receptors were collected from a newborn girl in good health.

This clonotype was counted between two and nine times. The chain has TRBV20-1 and TRBJ2-3; D is perhaps TRBD1 or TRBD2 (5 bases each). From germline, CDR1 is DFQATT and CDR2 SNEGSKA (reference sequence). The ends were cut back, 6 bases at V and 3 bases at J, with 19 bases in the middle. The CDR3 extends over 15 amino acids. The chain's CDR3 is CSAPAVGESTDTQYF. DNA for the CDR3: TGCAGTGCCCCGGCGGTGGGGGAGAGTACAGATACGCAGTATTTT.

J is TRBJ1-6 and V is TRBV7-6; 7 bases match TRBD1. CDR3 length: 14 amino acids. Germline loops: CDR1 SGHVS, CDR2 FNYEAQ. Trimming cost V 0 bases and J 8 bases; bases outside gene matches: 1. The CDR3: CASSLAGQDSPLHF. CDR3 DNA sequence: TGTGCCAGCAGCTTAGCTGGACAGGATTCACCCCTCCACTTT.

The table lists this clonotype with many counts. The chain is built from TRBV12-3 or TRBV12-4 and TRBJ1-2; D might be TRBD1 (5 bases). V was pared by 3 bases and J by 5 bases, with 19 bases between. The CDR3 totals 16 residues. CDR3 bases: TGTGCCAGCAGTTTGTCCACAGGCTACCTACCTTATGGCTACACCTTC. It yields the protein CASSLSTGYLPYGYTF.

Points on this clonotype: A much bigger clone sits one base away, suggesting this may be a read error. This chain uses TRBV29-1 with TRBJ2-5; a possible D gene is TRBD2 (5 bases). The CDR3 loop spans 12 amino acids. Deletions cut 4 bases from V and 11 bases from J, with 17 bases between. Germline CDR1 reads SQVTM; CDR2 reads ANQGSEA. CDR3 nucleotide sequence: TGCAGCGTTGGGGCGAACGGGGATGAGCAGTACTTC. It codes for CSVGANGDEQYF.

The J gene is TRBJ2-4, the V gene TRBV9, with TRBD1 identical over 10 bases. V gave up 2 bases and J gave up 7 bases; unmatched junction bases: 6. The CDR3 is 15 amino acids. Germline V gives CDR1 SGDLS, CDR2 YYNGEE. For the CDR3, the DNA is TGTGCCAGCAGCGTCTCGACAGGGGGCGCGAACATTCAGTACTTC. Encoded protein: CASSVSTGGANIQYF. The full variable domain, completed using reference TRBV9 and TRBJ2-4, is DSGVTQTPKHLITATGQRVTLRCSPRSGDLSVYWYQQSLDQGLQFLIQYYNGEERAKGNILERFSAQQFPDLHSELNLSSLELGDSALYFCASSVSTGGANIQYFGAGTRLSVL.

This clonotype was picked up many times. This rearrangement joins TRBV20-1 to TRBJ1-2; D not certain. This CDR3 contains 12 residues. Germline V lookup: CDR1 DFQATT, CDR2 SNEGSKA (reference sequence). V dropped 3 bases and J dropped 4 bases, with 9 bases sitting between them. The chain's CDR3 is CSARGGFYGYTF. CDR3 in DNA: TGCAGTGCTAGGGGAGGATTCTATGGCTACACCTTC.

This clonotype was seen a few times. The V gene is TRBV20-1, the J gene TRBJ1-2; 7 nucleotides match TRBD1. Germline V gene sequence: CDR1 DFQATT, CDR2 SNEGSKA (reference sequence). The CDR3 runs to 15 residues. Germline trimming cut 4 bases from V and 8 bases from J; bases unmatched to any gene: 16. CDR3 protein: CSATIIDRDPWGYTF. CDR3 DNA: TGCAGTGCTACCATAATCGACAGGGATCCTTGGGGCTACACCTTC.

This chain joins TRBV29-1 and TRBJ2-5; 15 nucleotides match TRBD2. The ends lost 2 bases at V and 4 bases at J; junction bases unmatched: 8. This CDR3 spans 17 amino acids. Germline assignment: CDR1 SQVTM and CDR2 ANQGSEA. The CDR3 sequence: CSVERTSGGAGGETQYF. CDR3 in DNA: TGCAGCGTTGAAAGGACTAGCGGGGGGGCCGGGGGAGAGACCCAGTACTTC.

This clonotype has more than one count but fewer than ten. The CDR3, as DNA: TGTGCCATCAGTGCGGCCCCAGGGGCGACTAATGAAAAACTGTTTTTT. Translation gives CAISAAPGATNEKLFF. The V call is TRBV10-3, the J call TRBJ1-4, with D maybe TRBD1 (6 bases). The CDR3 has 16 residues. CDR1 and CDR2 from the germline V gene are ENHRY and SYGVKD. The V end lost 4 bases, the J end lost 2 bases, and 14 bases lay between the germline ends.

A few counts support this clonotype. The CDR3 loop is CASSMGQFYTF. The DNA of the CDR3 is TGTGCCAGCAGCATGGGACAGTTCTACACCTTC. This chain uses TRBV9 with TRBJ1-2; 7 bases are a match to TRBD1. The CDR3 sequence is 11 residues long. CDR1 and CDR2 from the germline V gene are SGDLS and YYNGEE. Trimming at V came to 4 bases and at J to 10 bases, leaving 4 bases not matched to a gene.

Here the CDR3 reads CASTVHGNSPLHF. The CDR3, as DNA: TGTGCCAGCACCGTACATGGGAATTCACCCCTCCACTTT. The rearrangement uses TRBV12-3 or TRBV12-4 and TRBJ1-6; no definite D call. The CDR3 spans 13 residues. Trimming took 7 bases from V and 7 from J, leaving 11 bases between them.

This clonotype occurred many times. The rearrangement links TRBV4-2 to TRBJ2-1, with 9 bases matching TRBD2. V trimming: 0 bases; J trimming: 5 bases; junction bases outside the gene matches: 2. Germline CDR1 and CDR2: LGHNA and YNFKEQ. The CDR3 contains 15 residues. CDR3 in amino acids: CASSQDAGGNNEQFF. CDR3 sequence (DNA): TGTGCCAGCAGCCAAGATGCGGGAGGGAACAATGAGCAGTTCTTC.

The sample holds a few counts of this clonotype. The chain employs TRBV19 and TRBJ2-5, with D uncertain. Gene TRBJ2-7 matches the end of the DNA better, so the J call may be wrong. The CDR3 has 14 residues. Germline assignment: CDR1 LNHDA and CDR2 SQIVND (reference sequence). CDR3 in DNA: TGTGCCAGTAGTTCCCGGTGGAGTAGGTACGAGCAGTACTTC. It encodes CASSSRWSRYEQYF.

This clonotype has a handful of counts. This chain joins TRBV12-3 or TRBV12-4 and TRBJ2-7; TRBD1 might be the D (5 bases). CDR3 size: 15 residues. V was cut by 2 bases and J by 2 bases, with 13 bases left in between. The CDR3 DNA is TGTGCCAGCAGTTTACAGGGCACCCCAACCTACGAGCAGTACTTC. Its protein product is CASSLQGTPTYEQYF.

The sample holds a few counts of this clonotype. The chain has TRBV12-3 or TRBV12-4 and TRBJ2-7; tentatively, D is TRBD2 (6 bases). V was clipped by 2 bases and J by 2 bases, with 16 bases between them. This CDR3 comprises 16 residues. The CDR3 DNA follows: TGTGCCAGCAGTTTAAGAGATGGCGGGGTGGCCTACGAGCAGTACTTC. It is translated as CASSLRDGGVAYEQYF.

V is TRBV3-1 and J is TRBJ2-7, with D perhaps matching TRBD2 (5 bases). The CDR3 is 16 residues long. Per germline, CDR1 LGHDT and CDR2 YNNKEL (reference sequence). Trimming took off 4 bases at V and 4 bases at J, with 20 bases between the two ends. CDR3 bases: TGTGCCAGCAGCCCATGGACCACCAGTAGAGGGTACGAGCAGTACTTC. Translated: CASSPWTTSRGYEQYF.

The J gene is TRBJ2-7, the V gene TRBV10-3; TRBD1 aligns across 8 bases. Matching the DNA end better, TRBJ2-5 makes the J call doubtful. The CDR3 contains 14 residues. Germline V gives CDR1 ENHRY, CDR2 SYGVKD. The CDR3 sequence: CAISGTGKEETQYF. The CDR3, as DNA: TGTGCCATCAGTGGGACAGGGAAGGAAGAGACCCAGTACTTC.

CDR3: CASSHLQGAGEQFF. The CDR3 DNA is TGTGCCAGCAGCCATCTACAGGGGGCGGGTGAGCAGTTCTTC. V and J are TRBV11-2 and TRBJ2-1; TRBD1 matches at 9 bases. V dropped 5 bases and J dropped 9; count of bases not matched to a gene: 8. CDR3 size: 14 residues. CDR1 and CDR2 (germline): SGHAT, FQNNGV.

The V and J genes are TRBV19 and TRBJ2-7; tentatively, D is TRBD1 (5 bases). Germline CDR1 and CDR2: LNHDA and SQIVND (reference sequence). This CDR3 comprises 14 residues. The V end lost 3 bases, the J end lost 1 base, and 10 bases lay between the germline ends. CDR3 in amino acids: CASSISAGSYEQYF. In DNA, the CDR3 is TGTGCCAGTAGTATCTCGGCAGGGTCCTACGAGCAGTACTTC.